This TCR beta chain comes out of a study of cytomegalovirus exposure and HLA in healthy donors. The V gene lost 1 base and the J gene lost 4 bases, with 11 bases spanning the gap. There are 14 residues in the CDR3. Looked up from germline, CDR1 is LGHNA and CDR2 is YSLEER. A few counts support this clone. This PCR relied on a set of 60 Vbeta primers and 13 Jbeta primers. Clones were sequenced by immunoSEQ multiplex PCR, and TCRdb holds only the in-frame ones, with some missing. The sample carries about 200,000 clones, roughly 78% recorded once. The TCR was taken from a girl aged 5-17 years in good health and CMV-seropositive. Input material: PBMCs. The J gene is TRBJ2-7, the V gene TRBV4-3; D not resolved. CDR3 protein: CASSQVDRRYEQYF. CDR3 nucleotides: TGCGCCAGCAGCCAAGTTGATAGGAGATACGAGCAGTACTTC.